These T cell receptor beta chains were read from a single sample in a study of shared clonotypes between healthy human individuals. The data were produced by immunoSEQ multiplex PCR, yet TCRdb's version contains in-frame clones alone and is incomplete. The sample lists millions of clones, about 95% occurring once. Input material: naive CD4+ T cells sorted from blood. These receptors were collected from a man between 18 and 29 years old in good health. Each CDR3 is given with its conserved first and last residue. The D gene is left open where the match is weak. Some rows have no size entry. The others give once, few or many, or a class for an expanded clone.

>TRBV4-1|TRBJ1-4|.|.
TGCGCCAGCAGCCATCCAGGCTTGGGGGAAAAACTGTTTTTT
CASSHPGLGEKLFF
>TRBV9|TRBJ2-7|.|.
TGTGCCAGCAGCGTCCACTCGGGGGGCCTAGCCTACGAGCAGTACTTC
CASSVHSGGLAYEQYF
>TRBV29-1|TRBJ2-5|.|.
TGCAGCGTTGGGGCTAGCGTACGGGAGACCCAGTACTTC
CSVGASVRETQYF
>TRBV6-1|TRBJ1-5|.|.
TGTGCCAGCCCCCGGGGTTATAGCAATCAGCCCCAGCATTTT
CASPRGYSNQPQHF
>TRBV4-1|TRBJ1-1|.|.
TGCGCCAGCAGCCAAGTTGGTGGGGGCGTGAGTAAGAACACTGAAGCTTTCTTT
CASSQVGGGVSKNTEAFF
>TRBV2|TRBJ2-2|.|TRBD1
TGTGCCAGCAGCAGGGGGCCTTCGAACACCGGGGAGCTGTTTTTT
CASSRGPSNTGELFF
>TRBV16|TRBJ1-1|.|.
TGTGCCAGCAGCCAATCGTTCTACCTGAACACTGAAGCTTTCTTT
CASSQSFYLNTEAFF
>TRBV25-1|TRBJ1-6|.|.
TGTGCCAGCAGTGAGATCCGGGACCTTTCACCCCTCCACTTT
CASSEIRDLSPLHF
>TRBV28|TRBJ1-1|once|.
TGTGCCAGCAAACGGGACGGATTGAACACTGAAGCTTTCTTT
CASKRDGLNTEAFF
>TRBV2|TRBJ2-7|.|.
TGTGCCAGCAGTTTGGGGATCAACGAGCAGTACTTC
CASSLGINEQYF
>TRBV10-3|TRBJ2-3|.|TRBD2
TGTGCCATTTCGACTAGCGGGTACACAACAGATACGCAGTATTTT
CAISTSGYTTDTQYF
>TRBV18|TRBJ2-7|.|.
TGTGCCAGCTCACCCCCATCGAGCGACGAGCAGTACTTC
CASSPPSSDEQYF
>TRBV7-2|TRBJ2-3|.|.
TGTGCCAGCAGCCCTGCAATTACCCCGGAGAGGTTT
CASSPAITPERF
>TRBV29-1|TRBJ2-5|.|.
TGCAGCGTTGAGGGGCCAAACTTC
CSVEGPNF
>TRBV5-4|TRBJ2-7|.|TRBD2
TGTGCCAGCAGCTTGGTGGCTAGCGGGACCTACGAGCAGTACTTC
CASSLVASGTYEQYF